This entry describes one T cell receptor (beta chain). Its antigen is not known. This sample is part of a study of siplizumab effects on memory and regulatory T cells. Regarding the study as a whole: Confirmatory evidence of suppressive function in proliferating siplizumab-culture Tregs was not obtained.

Clones were sequenced by immunoSEQ multiplex PCR, and TCRdb holds only the in-frame ones, with some missing. The sample records some 100,000 clones, about 96% being singletons. The receptor was isolated from a human donor in good health. The specimen was naive CD4+ T cells sorted from blood.

The CDR3 region has the DNA TGCAGCGTGTCCGGACTAGCGGGGCCAGGGGAGCAGTACTTC. Amino acids: CSVSGLAGPGEQYF. The V gene is TRBV29-1, the J gene TRBJ2-7; 12 nucleotides align to TRBD2. V was pared by 6 bases and J by 7 bases, with 10 bases of the junction left unmatched. CDR1 is SQVTM, CDR2 ANQGSEA, per germline. The CDR3 has 14 amino acids.